What follows are 31 T cell receptor beta chains derived from one specimen sequenced in a study of blood T cells in healthy people across ages. Next came a second PCR, run for about 6 to 11 cycles, which used a sample-barcoded 5' primer along with a J-beta primer mix. TCRdb called the 5' RACE reads again in MiXCR, with one record for every CDR3 protein. The profile shows around 1,000,000 distinct CDR3 sequences, 35% to 40% of them singletons. Sequencing was done on a sample of blood. The receptors shown here come from a man younger than 35 in good health.

The chain links TRBV5-1 to TRBJ2-5; 8 nucleotides agree with TRBD1. The CDR3 contains 17 residues. J was trimmed by 11 bases and V by 3 bases; bases with no gene match: 21. CDR1 and CDR2 (germline): SGHRS, YFSETQ. The DNA of the CDR3 is TGCGCCAGCAGCTCACTACAGGGGGTGACTGGATCGAATGAGCAGTACTTC. Protein sequence: CASSSLQGVTGSNEQYF.

As for this clonotype: The germline gene is not matched at one end of the junction; a read error may be the cause. J is TRBJ1-1 and V is TRBV5-1; D gene ambiguous. Germline assignment: CDR1 SGHRS and CDR2 YFSETQ. The CDR3 consists of 14 residues. The CDR3 nucleotides read TGTGCCAGCAGTGGCGACCTGATGAACACTGAAGCTTTCTTT. This gives the protein CASSGDLMNTEAFF.

There are many counts of this clonotype. The chain uses TRBV20-1 and TRBJ2-1; 11 nucleotides agree with TRBD2. CDR1 and CDR2 (germline): DFQATT, SNEGSKA (reference sequence). The CDR3 loop spans 15 amino acids. V dropped 3 bases and J dropped 6; count of bases not matched to a gene: 7. The CDR3: CSARERLAGTNEQFF. The CDR3 DNA is TGCAGTGCTAGGGAGCGACTAGCGGGGACCAATGAGCAGTTCTTC.

This rearrangement joins TRBV7-9 to TRBJ2-3; TRBD2 aligns across 9 bases. Germline CDR1 reads SEHNR; CDR2 reads FQNEAQ (reference sequence). V dropped 1 base and J dropped 1; count of bases not matched to a gene: 6. The CDR3 is 17 residues long. The CDR3 bases are TGTGCCAGCAGCTTAGGTCAAGCGGGGGGTCGCACAGATACGCAGTATTTT. Translating it yields CASSLGQAGGRTDTQYF.

This clonotype was recorded a few times. CDR3 nucleotides: TGCAGTGCTACGCACAGGGAGACCTACGAGCAGTACTTC. Protein sequence: CSATHRETYEQYF. The chain combines TRBV20-1 with TRBJ2-7; possible D gene TRBD1, 6 bases. The CDR3 contains 13 residues. Trimming shortened V by 4 bases and J by 2 bases, and 12 bases separated the two germline ends. The germline V gene has CDR1 DFQATT and CDR2 SNEGSKA (reference sequence).

Notes on this clonotype: A much larger clone lies a single base off, so this may be a read error. The chain has TRBV7-8 and TRBJ1-2; D gene unclear. The CDR3 has 13 amino acids. Germline CDR1 reads SGHVS; CDR2 reads FQNEAQ. CDR3 bases: TGTACCAGCAGCCCAGCGGCTAACTATGGCTACACCTTC. This encodes CTSSPAANYGYTF.

A word on this clonotype: Sequence at one end of the junction differs from germline and may be a read error. V gene TRBV25-1 combines with J gene TRBJ1-2, with a tentative D call TRBD1 (5 bases). Germline V lookup: CDR1 MGHDK, CDR2 SYGVNS. CDR3 length: 14 residues. The CDR3 loop reads CASSGRGPNYDYTF. The CDR3 DNA reads TGTGCCAGCAGTGGCCGGGGACCTAACTATGACTACACCTTC.

This clonotype was seen a handful of times. This chain connects TRBV14 to TRBJ2-1, with TRBD1 as a possible D gene (7 bases). The length of the CDR3 is 18 residues. V was shortened by 3 bases and J by 3 bases, with 21 bases between the two germline ends. Germline V CDR1 and CDR2: SGHDN, FVKESK. CDR3 bases: TGTGCCAGCAGCCACTCCCTAGGCGGGACAGAACTCTACAATGAGCAGTTCTTC. Protein: CASSHSLGGTELYNEQFF.

This chain connects TRBV27 to TRBJ2-5; 9 bases align to TRBD1. Trimming removed 3 bases from V and 2 bases from J; junction bases left unmatched: 4. This CDR3 contains 15 residues. From germline, CDR1 is MNHEY and CDR2 SMNVEV (reference sequence). CDR3 sequence: CASSFRDREQETQYF. The CDR3 DNA sequence: TGTGCCAGCAGTTTCCGGGACAGGGAACAAGAGACCCAGTACTTC.

The rearrangement links TRBV27 to TRBJ1-2; weak D call: TRBD1 (6 bases). Germline CDR1 MNHEY, CDR2 SMNVEV (reference sequence). The CDR3 has 14 residues. V dropped 5 bases and J dropped 6 bases, with 16 bases sitting between them. The CDR3 DNA sequence: TGTGCCAGCAGTCCGATCAAGGGGGGCGATGGCTACACCTTC. Protein: CASSPIKGGDGYTF.

The chain links TRBV12-3 or TRBV12-4 to TRBJ1-1, with TRBD1 matching over 7 bases. V shed 5 bases and J 6 bases; nucleotides not matched to a gene: 3. This CDR3 region has 12 residues. CDR3 sequence (DNA): TGTGCCAGCAGTACCACAGGGGCTGAAGCTTTCTTT. Translated, it gives CASSTTGAEAFF.

The chain recombines TRBV4-1 with TRBJ2-1; D possibly corresponds to TRBD1 (7 bases). From germline, CDR1 is MGHRA and CDR2 YSYEKL. Deletions cut 1 base from V and 10 bases from J, with 20 bases between. The CDR3 consists of 16 residues. The CDR3 spells CASSQVMRQGGREQFF. The CDR3 coding sequence is TGCGCCAGCAGCCAAGTAATGAGACAGGGAGGACGCGAGCAGTTCTTC.

This sequence joins TRBV5-1 and TRBJ2-1; the D call may be TRBD1 or TRBD2 (5 bases each). V lost 0 bases and J lost 7, with 11 bases in between. This CDR3 spans 14 amino acids. Per the germline V gene, CDR1 is SGHRS and CDR2 is YFSETQ. CDR3 nucleotides: TGCGCCAGCAGCTTGGGTGAGGGGCTTAATGAGCAGTTCTTC. Translated: CASSLGEGLNEQFF. Using reference TRBV5-1 and TRBJ2-1 for the parts outside the CDR3, the full variable domain is KAGVTQTPRYLIKTRGQQVTLSCSPISGHRSVSWYQQTPGQGLQFLFEYFSETQRNKGNFPGRFSGRQFSNSRSEMNVSTLELGDSALYLCASSLGEGLNEQFFGPGTRLTVL.

The chain joins TRBV29-1 to TRBJ2-6; no clear D gene. Germline assignment: CDR1 SQVTM and CDR2 ANQGSEA. Trimming removed 7 bases from V and 0 bases from J, with 7 bases in between. CDR3 length: 13 amino acids. CDR3 nucleotides: TGCAGCGCCAGAGACTCTGGGGCCAACGTCCTGACTTTC. Amino acid sequence: CSARDSGANVLTF.

This clonotype has at least ten counts. The V and J genes are TRBV6-5 and TRBJ1-1; 8 nucleotides agree with TRBD1. The CDR3 sequence is 14 residues long. The germline gives CDR1 MNHEY, CDR2 SVGAGI. The V gene end was trimmed by 6 bases and the J gene end by 0 bases; junction bases not matched to a gene: 3. CDR3 residues: CASSRDRLNTEAFF. CDR3 in DNA: TGTGCCAGCAGCAGGGACAGGCTGAACACTGAAGCTTTCTTT.

V usage is TRBV20-1 and J usage is TRBJ2-1; TRBD2 agrees at 10 bases. The CDR3 contains 17 residues. Trimming cost V 1 base and J 3 bases; bases outside gene matches: 9. Germline CDR1 and CDR2: DFQATT and SNEGSKA (reference sequence). Here the CDR3 DNA reads TGCAGTGCTAGAGGGGGGGAGGCTAGCGGGGGCTACAATGAGCAGTTCTTC. This translates into CSARGGEASGGYNEQFF.

As regards this clonotype: A much larger clone differs by one base, so this may be a read error. The chain carries TRBV7-9 and TRBJ1-6; TRBD1 matches 7 bases. Germline-derived CDR1 and CDR2 are SEHNR and FQNEAQ (reference sequence). This CDR3 spans 15 amino acids. The CDR3 loop is CAGSLGGALNSPLHF. CDR3 DNA sequence: TGTGCCGGCAGCTTAGGGGGCGCATTAAATTCACCCCTCCACTTT.

This clonotype was counted between two and nine times. This chain uses TRBV10-3 with TRBJ2-1; 9 nucleotides match TRBD1. Germline CDR1 and CDR2: ENHRY and SYGVKD. The V segment lost 3 bases and the J segment 4 bases; nucleotides outside the gene matches: 4. The CDR3 length is 15 residues. This CDR3 is CAISEVDRGYNEQFF. The CDR3 DNA sequence: TGTGCCATCAGTGAAGTGGACAGGGGATACAATGAGCAGTTCTTC.

This clonotype was detected ten times or more. V usage is TRBV28 and J usage is TRBJ2-5; D is undetermined. The length of the CDR3 is 16 residues. Germline V gives CDR1 MDHEN, CDR2 SYDVKM. The V end lost 3 bases, the J end lost 3 bases, and 17 bases lay between the germline ends. CDR3 loop: CASSFSGLLEKETQYF. CDR3 DNA sequence: TGTGCCAGCAGTTTTAGTGGTTTGCTGGAAAAAGAGACCCAGTACTTC.

CDR3 amino acids: CASSQEDSENSPLHF. The CDR3, as DNA: TGCGCCAGCAGCCAAGAGGACAGTGAGAATTCACCCCTCCACTTT. The gene calls are TRBV4-1 and TRBJ1-6; TRBD1 might be the D (6 bases). V lost 0 bases, J lost 7 bases, and 10 bases lay in between. Germline V gene data show CDR1 as MGHRA and CDR2 as YSYEKL. CDR3 length equals 15 residues.

There are a few counts of this clonotype. V and J are TRBV20-1 and TRBJ2-3, with 14 nucleotides matching TRBD2. Looked up from germline, CDR1 is DFQATT and CDR2 is SNEGSKA (reference sequence). The trim removed 6 bases at V and 0 bases at J, leaving 11 bases unmatched. There are 18 residues in the CDR3. The CDR3 nucleotides are TGCAGTGCGATACGACTAGCGGGGGGGCCCCCTAGCACAGATACGCAGTATTTT. It is translated as CSAIRLAGGPPSTDTQYF.

V usage is TRBV5-1 and J usage is TRBJ2-2, with TRBD2 as a possible D gene (7 bases). Trimming removed 5 bases from V and 6 bases from J, with 14 bases in between. The germline V gene encodes CDR1 SGHRS and CDR2 YFSETQ. This CDR3 has 14 residues. The CDR3 sequence: CASSTGGASGELFF. The CDR3 nucleotides read TGCGCCAGCAGTACGGGGGGCGCTTCCGGGGAGCTGTTTTTT.

This clonotype appeared a few times. This chain connects TRBV7-2 to TRBJ1-1, with 7 bases aligning to TRBD1. V was pared by 5 bases and J by 4 bases, with 4 bases of the junction left unmatched. This CDR3 has 13 residues. The V gene's germline CDR1 is SGHTA and CDR2 FQGNSA. CDR3 amino acids: CASSTGAFTEAFF. CDR3 nucleotide sequence: TGTGCCAGCAGCACAGGGGCGTTCACTGAAGCTTTCTTT.

The chain employs TRBV13 and TRBJ2-5; the D gene could be TRBD1 or TRBD2 (5 bases each). V was pared by 1 base and J by 11 bases, with 14 bases between. The CDR3 totals 13 residues. The V gene's germline CDR1 is PRHDT and CDR2 FYEKMQ (reference sequence). CDR3 loop: CASSLARGVGQYF. The CDR3 DNA reads TGTGCCAGCAGCTTAGCGAGGGGCGTAGGGCAGTACTTC.

This clonotype occurred many times. The chain links TRBV29-1 to TRBJ2-4; D is perhaps TRBD2 (5 bases). The germline V gene has CDR1 SQVTM and CDR2 ANQGSEA. Deletions cut 2 bases from V and 0 bases from J, with 11 bases between. The CDR3 is made up of 15 amino acids. The CDR3 reads CSVELRTLAKNIQYF. The CDR3 DNA is TGCAGCGTTGAATTGCGGACTTTAGCCAAAAACATTCAGTACTTC.

As regards this clonotype: A clone one base away is much larger, so this may be a read error. The J gene is TRBJ2-5, the V gene TRBV4-1; D is perhaps TRBD2 (5 bases). The J call may not be correct, given that the DNA end is closer to TRBJ2-1. This CDR3 is 14 amino acids long. CDR1 and CDR2 from the germline V gene are MGHRA and YSYEKL. CDR3 DNA sequence: TGCGCCAGCAGCCAAGACGGGCTAGCCGAGACCCAGTTCTTC. Translation gives CASSQDGLAETQFF.

About this clonotype: This may arise from a read error, as a much more abundant clone is one base away. This chain links TRBV4-3 with TRBJ2-3, with 13 bases identical to TRBD2. This CDR3 has 18 residues. Looked up from germline, CDR1 is LGHNA and CDR2 is YSLEER. The trim removed 3 bases at V and 4 bases at J, leaving 10 bases unmatched. The CDR3 DNA is TGCGCCAGCAGCCAGACGACTAGCGGGGGGATGAAGCCAGATACGCAGTATTTT. Translating gives CASSQTTSGGMKPDTQYF.

V and J are TRBV20-1 and TRBJ2-1; a weak D match, TRBD2 (6 bases). Trimming cost V 5 bases and J 14 bases, with 25 bases left between them. CDR1 and CDR2 (germline): DFQATT, SNEGSKA (reference sequence). This CDR3 is built from 14 residues. CDR3 coding DNA: TGCAGTGCTCACCCAACTAGGGTGGGGGGTTGGGAGTTCTTC. This gives the protein CSAHPTRVGGWEFF.

This clonotype has only a few counts. The chain is built from TRBV7-2 and TRBJ1-5, with 7 bases that match TRBD1. Germline V lookup: CDR1 SGHTA, CDR2 FQGNSA. This CDR3 has 14 amino acids. V lost 3 bases, J lost 5 bases, and 4 bases stayed unmatched. The CDR3 protein is CASSFDRVDQPQHF. The CDR3 DNA sequence: TGTGCCAGCAGCTTTGACAGGGTGGATCAGCCCCAGCATTTT.

About this clonotype itself: Relative to the germline gene, one junction end is altered; a read error may explain this. V usage is TRBV7-2 and J usage is TRBJ2-1; a weak D match, TRBD2 (5 bases). Germline CDR1 SGHTA, CDR2 FQGNSA. This CDR3 is 16 amino acids long. This CDR3 is CAGSLARQFSYNEQFF. The DNA for the CDR3 is TGTGCCGGCAGCTTAGCGCGCCAGTTCTCCTACAATGAGCAGTTCTTC. Using reference TRBV7-2 and TRBJ2-1 for the parts outside the CDR3, the full variable domain is GAGVSQSPSNKVTEKGKDVELRCDPISGHTALYWYRQSLGQGLEFLIYFQGNSAPDKSGLPSDRFSAERTGGSVSTLTIQRTQQEDSAVYLCAGSLARQFSYNEQFFGPGTRLTVL.

CDR3 nucleotide sequence: TGTGCCAGCACCCTCCGGGGCAGTCACGAGCAGTACTTC. This gives the protein CASTLRGSHEQYF. The chain is built from TRBV6-2 or TRBV6-3 and TRBJ2-7; D is perhaps TRBD1 or TRBD2 (5 bases each). The CDR3 extends over 13 amino acids. Per germline, CDR1 MNHEY and CDR2 SVGEGT. Deletions cut 7 bases from V and 5 bases from J, with 15 bases between.